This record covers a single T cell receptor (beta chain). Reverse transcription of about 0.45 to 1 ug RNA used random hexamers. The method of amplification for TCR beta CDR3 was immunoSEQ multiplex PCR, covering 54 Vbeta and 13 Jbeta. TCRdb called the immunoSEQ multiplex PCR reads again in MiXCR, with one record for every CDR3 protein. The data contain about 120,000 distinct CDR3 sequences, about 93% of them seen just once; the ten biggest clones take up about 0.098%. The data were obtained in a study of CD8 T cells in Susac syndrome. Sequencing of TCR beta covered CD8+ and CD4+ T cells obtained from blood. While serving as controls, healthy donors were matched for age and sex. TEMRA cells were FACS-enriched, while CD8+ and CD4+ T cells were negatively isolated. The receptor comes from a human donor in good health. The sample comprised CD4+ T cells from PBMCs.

CDR3 DNA: TGTGCCAGCAGCCCTACCGGGACAGGGAAGAATACGCAGTATTTT. Translated: CASSPTGTGKNTQYF. V and J are TRBV4-2 and TRBJ2-3; 9 positions agree with TRBD1. Germline assignment: CDR1 LGHNA and CDR2 YNFKEQ. The V and J ends lost 4 bases and 7 bases, in that order; junction bases with no gene match: 9. The CDR3 has 15 residues.